This entry concerns a single T cell receptor (delta chain). The data derive from a study of gamma-delta chains in newborns, infants, children. Looking at the study overall: Polyclonal expansion of innate γδ T cells after birth follows microbial exposure.

TCRdb re-identified clones in the reads via CATT. Of 5,700 or so delta-chain clones detected, just over 14% appear once; the ten largest clones hold approximately 22%. Germline V gives CDR1 GEAIGNYY, CDR2 EKD. Trimming left V 1 base short and J 0 bases short, with 12 bases between. CDR3 length: 18 residues. V and J are TRDV2 and TRDJ3; D is uncertain. The origin of this receptor is a child who was a newborn, infant or young child, either healthy, febrile or measles-vaccinated (not recorded which). The source material was blood, sampled at baseline. The CDR3, as DNA: TGTGCCTGTGACACTGTCGACTCAACCTCCTGGGACACCCGACAGATGTTTTTC. Translation: CACDTVDSTSWDTRQMFF.